This TCR beta chain was identified in a study of shared clonotypes between healthy human individuals. Study-wide results and caveats: Non-shared clonotypes showed lower generation probabilities than clonotypes common to all four donors.

This clone appeared once. Its specificity is not known. In the naive CD8 group, cells lacked CD45RO and were positively selected for CCR7, so terminally differentiated effector memory CD45RA+ cells were left out. Among the donors, all were Caucasian adults who lived in Nashville, Tennessee. Trimming cost V 1 base and J 5 bases, with 18 bases left between them. CDR1 SGHNT and CDR2 YYREEE come from the germline V gene (reference sequence). CDR3 length: 16 amino acids. DNA at 150 to 200 ng, 25,000 to 35,000 T cell genomes, went into sorted-subset replicate PCRs. Generated by immunoSEQ multiplex PCR, the TCRdb table keeps only in-frame clones and is missing some. Here the sample spans fewer than 1 million clones, approximately 96% being singletons.

The sequence was collected from a young man in good health. The sample taken for sequencing was naive CD8+ T cells sorted from blood. The chain employs TRBV5-4 and TRBJ1-1, with a tentative D call TRBD1 (6 bases). The CDR3, as DNA: TGTGCCAGCAGCTTGAACGGGGGCATCCTGTCTACTGAAGCTTTCTTT. The encoded protein is CASSLNGGILSTEAFF.